This is a list of T cell receptor beta chains from one sample in a study of siplizumab effects on memory and regulatory T cells. Sequencing was performed with immunoSEQ multiplex PCR; in TCRdb, only in-frame clones are kept and a portion is missing. In the table there are about 120,000 clones, about 95% of which are singletons. The sequenced sample consisted of non-Treg CD4+ T cells sorted from blood. The origin of the receptors is a human donor in good health. Both conserved end residues are part of each CDR3. D genes are given only for firm matches. A clone size is listed for some rows: how often the clone was seen (once, few, many), or a class if it is expanded.

D	size	V	J	DNA	CDR3
NA	NA	TRBV2	TRBJ1-3	TGTGCCAGCAGTGAGGGCGGCGCGCCTGGAAACACCATATATTTT	CASSEGGAPGNTIYF
NA	NA	TRBV7-9	TRBJ1-5	TGTGCCGGATTGAGTCTAGACAGAAAAGATAGCAATCAGCCCCAGCATTTT	CAGLSLDRKDSNQPQHF
NA	NA	TRBV6-5	TRBJ1-3	TGTGCCAGCAGCTACACAGCAACAGGAGAGGGAAACACCATATATTTT	CASSYTATGEGNTIYF
TRBD2	NA	TRBV7-8	TRBJ2-3	TGTGCCAGCAGCTCGCGCGGGAGGTACACAGATACGCAGTATTTT	CASSSRGRYTDTQYF
TRBD2	NA	TRBV27	TRBJ2-7	TGTGCCAGCAGTCGGGCTAGCGGGAGCGATACCTACGAGCAGTACTTC	CASSRASGSDTYEQYF
NA	NA	TRBV30	TRBJ2-1	TGTGCCTGGAGTGCCCAACTAGTGAATGAGCAGTTCTTC	CAWSAQLVNEQFF
NA	NA	TRBV4-1	TRBJ2-3	TGCGCCAGCAGCTTGGACCCTAGCACAGATACGCAGTATTTT	CASSLDPSTDTQYF
NA	NA	TRBV6-1	TRBJ1-4	TGTGCCAGCAGGACGGCAACTAATGAAAAACTGTTTTTT	CASRTATNEKLFF
NA	NA	TRBV29-1	TRBJ2-7	TGCAGCGTTAAGGCGGGGACGAGCTCCTACGAGCAGTACTTC	CSVKAGTSSYEQYF
NA	NA	TRBV30	TRBJ1-2	TGTGCCTGGAGTGTAGGACGCGGGGCCGGCTATGGCTACACCTTC	CAWSVGRGAGYGYTF
TRBD1	NA	TRBV7-9	TRBJ1-5	TGTGCCAGCAGCTTAGGGGACAGATCTAATCAGCCCCAGCATTTT	CASSLGDRSNQPQHF
NA	once	TRBV19	TRBJ2-3	TGTGCCAGTAGTATGTCTCGTTCGAGAGATACGCAGTATTTT	CASSMSRSRDTQYF
NA	NA	TRBV6-5	TRBJ1-4	TGTGCCAGCACCCGAGACCCTTCAACTAATGAAAAACTGTTTTTT	CASTRDPSTNEKLFF
TRBD1	NA	TRBV5-1	TRBJ2-2	TGCGCCAGCAGCCTTGGGACAGGGAAGGCCGGGGAGCTGTTTTTT	CASSLGTGKAGELFF
NA	NA	TRBV5-1	TRBJ2-5	TGCGCCAGCAGCCTTCCCTTGCCCGAGACCCAGTACTTC	CASSLPLPETQYF
NA	NA	TRBV19	TRBJ1-2	TGTGCCAGTAGTATCGACGGAAACTATGGCTACACCTTC	CASSIDGNYGYTF
NA	NA	TRBV5-4	TRBJ2-3	TGTGCCAGCAGCTTGTTTTTAGGGGGATCATCCGATACGCAGTATTTT	CASSLFLGGSSDTQYF
TRBD2	NA	TRBV18	TRBJ2-3	TGTGCCAGCTCACCAACCGGGACTAGCGGGACCTACCCGCTTAGCACAGATACGCAGTATTTT	CASSPTGTSGTYPLSTDTQYF
TRBD1	NA	TRBV25-1	TRBJ1-1	TGTGCCACCAGCATTACCCCGACAGGGGGGCACGCTTTCTTT	CATSITPTGGHAFF
TRBD2	NA	TRBV18	TRBJ2-7	TGTGCCAGCTCACCAGGGACTAGCGGGGTTTCAGAGCAGTACTTC	CASSPGTSGVSEQYF
NA	NA	TRBV23-1	TRBJ2-2	TGCGCCAGCAGCCAACGGAGGGCAGGGGGTAGTATCTCCGGGGAGCTGTTTTTT	CASSQRRAGGSISGELFF
NA	NA	TRBV15	TRBJ2-1	TGTGCCACCAGCAGAGACCAGGGGCACAATGAGCAGTTCTTC	CATSRDQGHNEQFF
NA	NA	TRBV5-1	TRBJ2-1	TGCGCCAGCAGCTTGGAAATGGCGGGGAGGACCGTTGAGCAGTTCTTC	CASSLEMAGRTVEQFF
NA	NA	TRBV21-1	TRBJ2-1	TGTGCCAGCAGCAAAAGTAGTAGGCCAGGGGGGCAGTTCTTC	CASSKSSRPGGQFF
TRBD1	NA	TRBV7-9	TRBJ2-7	TGTGCCAGCAGGCTTCCCGGGACAGGGGCTTCCGAGCAGTACTTC	CASRLPGTGASEQYF
TRBD1	NA	TRBV2	TRBJ1-1	TGTGCCAGCAGTGAAAGGGGGCTTACTGAAGCTTTCTTT	CASSERGLTEAFF
NA	once	TRBV9	TRBJ2-2	TGTGCCAGCACCTTCGGGCGAGGGGTCGGGGAGCTGTTTTTT	CASTFGRGVGELFF
NA	NA	TRBV6-1	TRBJ1-6	TGTGCCAGCAGTGTCAGGGCAAATAATTCACCCCTCCACTTT	CASSVRANNSPLHF
TRBD2	NA	TRBV30	TRBJ2-1	TGTGCCTGGAGTGGACTAGCGGGAGGGCTCTCCCAGCAGTTCTTC	CAWSGLAGGLSQQFF
NA	NA	TRBV7-9	TRBJ1-2	TGTGCCAGCAGCTTCGCCGGGGGGGACTCTGGCTACACCTTC	CASSFAGGDSGYTF
NA	NA	TRBV6-1	TRBJ1-2	TGTGCCAGCACCCCCGGGTTTACTAACTATGGCTACACCTTC	CASTPGFTNYGYTF
NA	once	TRBV6-5	TRBJ1-2	TGTGCCAGCAGTCTACAGCTCGGGGGGATATATGGCTACACCTTC	CASSLQLGGIYGYTF
NA	NA	TRBV4-1	TRBJ2-7	TGCGCCAGCAGCCAACTTCCCGGACTGTCCTACGAGCAGTACTTC	CASSQLPGLSYEQYF
NA	NA	TRBV6-5	TRBJ1-4	TGTGCCAGCAGACTTAACCCGAGGGAAAAACTGTTTTTT	CASRLNPREKLFF
NA	NA	TRBV5-1	TRBJ1-1	TGCGCCAGCAGCTTCTTGTTAACCGGCACTGAAGCTTTCTTT	CASSFLLTGTEAFF
TRBD2	NA	TRBV18	TRBJ2-7	TGTGCCAGCTCAGGACGGGAGGCCGAGCAGTACTTC	CASSGREAEQYF
NA	NA	TRBV7-9	TRBJ1-1	TGTGCCAGCAGACCCCGGGGGGGGAACACTGAAGCTTTCTTT	CASRPRGGNTEAFF
NA	NA	TRBV2	TRBJ1-5	TGTGCCAGCAGTGAAAGCCTGGGTCCCAATCAGCCCCAGCATTTT	CASSESLGPNQPQHF
NA	NA	TRBV5-1	TRBJ1-1	TGCGCCAGCAGCTTGGCTAATGGTTTGAGGACTGAAGCTTTCTTT	CASSLANGLRTEAFF
TRBD2	NA	TRBV27	TRBJ2-1	TGTGCCAGCAGTTTATCAGGAAGCGGGGGAAGTGAGCAGTTCTTC	CASSLSGSGGSEQFF
NA	NA	TRBV5-4	TRBJ2-7	TGTGCCAGCAGCTTGGGGGGGAACCCCCGCGAGCAGTACTTC	CASSLGGNPREQYF
TRBD1	NA	TRBV5-4	TRBJ2-7	TGTGCCAGCAGCTTGGGCAGGGGGATCCGCGAGCAGTACTTC	CASSLGRGIREQYF
NA	NA	TRBV6-5	TRBJ2-5	TGTGCCAGCAGTTACGAGGGGACCGTCCAAGAGACCCAGTACTTC	CASSYEGTVQETQYF
NA	NA	TRBV29-1	TRBJ1-1	TGCAGCGGAGGGGCCGGGTACACTGAAGCTTTCTTT	CSGGAGYTEAFF
NA	once	TRBV18	TRBJ2-3	TGTGCCAGCTCACTAACTATCACAGATACGCAGTATTTT	CASSLTITDTQYF
TRBD1	NA	TRBV5-1	TRBJ2-7	TGCGCCAGCAGCTTGAGGGGGCATGACGAGCAGTACTTC	CASSLRGHDEQYF
NA	NA	TRBV5-1	TRBJ2-7	TGCGCCAGCAGCTTGGCAACGGCGGGGCGGAACGAGCAGTACTTC	CASSLATAGRNEQYF
NA	NA	TRBV7-3	TRBJ2-3	TGTGCCAGCAGCTTAACGGGCTCCCCGGCGCAGTATTTT	CASSLTGSPAQYF
NA	NA	TRBV19	TRBJ2-7	TGTGCCAGTAGTATAGCTGGCTCATCCTACGAGCAGTACTTC	CASSIAGSSYEQYF
NA	once	TRBV6-1	TRBJ1-6	TGTGCCAGCATCACTTTGCAGACCGCTAATTCACCCCTCCACTTT	CASITLQTANSPLHF
NA	NA	TRBV28	TRBJ1-1	TGTGCCAGCAGTTTAGTCCTGACTGAAGCTTTCTTT	CASSLVLTEAFF
NA	once	TRBV19	TRBJ1-1	TGTGCCAGTAGTATGGGTGGCGGGGGGGATGAAGCTTTCTTT	CASSMGGGGDEAFF
NA	once	TRBV7-2	TRBJ2-7	TGTGCCAGCAGCCTCCATACCCCGGGCTACGAGCAGTACTTC	CASSLHTPGYEQYF
NA	NA	TRBV19	TRBJ1-1	TGTGCCAGTAGTCCTTCATTCGACAATTCCCGAACTGAAGCTTTCTTT	CASSPSFDNSRTEAFF
TRBD1	once	TRBV19	TRBJ2-3	TGTGCCAGTACCCAGACAGGGGAAATAGATACGCAGTATTTT	CASTQTGEIDTQYF